These 10 T cell receptor beta chains came from one sample sequenced in a study of cytomegalovirus exposure and HLA in healthy donors. 13 Jbeta primers and 60 Vbeta primers were used for the PCR. TCRdb keeps only in-frame clones here, not all; method: immunoSEQ multiplex PCR. The repertoire holds roughly 150,000 clones, with approximately 81% as singletons. The sequencing input was PBMCs. The receptors were sampled from a woman younger than 30 in good health and CMV-seronegative.

Worth noting for this clone: Other DNA sequences in the same sample also yield this CDR3. The V gene is TRBV12-5, the J gene TRBJ2-1, with D maybe TRBD2 (6 bases). The V end lost 0 bases, the J end lost 7 bases, and 7 bases lay between the germline ends. This CDR3 contains 13 residues. Germline V lookup: CDR1 LGHNT, CDR2 FRNRAP. CDR3 in DNA: TGTGCTAGTGGTTTGGTCGGAGGGAATGAGCAGTTCTTC. It codes for CASGLVGGNEQFF.

The gene calls are TRBV6-5 and TRBJ2-1, with D perhaps TRBD2 (6 bases). The germline V gene encodes CDR1 MNHEY and CDR2 SVGAGI. This CDR3 comprises 12 residues. The germline V and J ends were trimmed by 8 bases and 8 bases, with 13 bases remaining between them. This CDR3 is CASARGGDEQFF. The CDR3 DNA follows: TGTGCCAGCGCGAGGGGAGGCGATGAGCAGTTCTTC.

Notes on this clone: Other DNA sequences within the sample encode an identical CDR3. The gene calls are TRBV27 and TRBJ2-1; TRBD2 aligns across 10 bases. The CDR3 runs 18 residues. Germline lookup yields CDR1 MNHEY and CDR2 SMNVEV (reference sequence). The ends lost 3 bases at V and 3 bases at J; junction bases unmatched: 11. This CDR3 reads CASSLIGSSGRGYNEQFF. The CDR3 coding sequence is TGTGCCAGCAGTTTGATCGGCTCTAGCGGGAGAGGCTACAATGAGCAGTTCTTC.

This chain connects TRBV9 to TRBJ1-2, with TRBD1 matching 8 bases. Germline lookup yields CDR1 SGDLS and CDR2 YYNGEE. The CDR3 covers 15 residues. J lost 2 bases, V lost 3 bases, and 6 bases had no gene match. CDR3: CASSDRTGKNYGYTF. CDR3 nucleotide sequence: TGTGCCAGCAGCGACAGGACAGGGAAGAACTATGGCTACACCTTC.

This CDR3 reads CASRQDRGHWDTQYF. The CDR3 DNA is TGTGCCAGCAGACAGGACAGGGGGCATTGGGATACGCAGTATTTT. The gene calls are TRBV28 and TRBJ2-3; TRBD1 agrees at 11 bases. There are 15 residues in the CDR3. The V gene's germline CDR1 is MDHEN and CDR2 SYDVKM. The trim removed 6 bases at V and 6 bases at J, leaving 8 bases unmatched.

The chain is built from TRBV6-5 and TRBJ2-1, with D maybe TRBD1 (5 bases). The CDR3 runs to 12 residues. Germline CDR1 and CDR2: MNHEY and SVGAGI. Trimming stripped 4 bases from V and 9 bases from J, with 10 bases between. The CDR3 DNA follows: TGTGCCAGCAGTTCTCAGGGTGGTGAGCAGTTCTTC. Amino acids: CASSSQGGEQFF.

The chain carries TRBV30 and TRBJ2-3; D might be TRBD2 (7 bases). The CDR3 runs 20 residues. The V end was cut by 2 bases, the J end by 4 bases, with 31 bases between. CDR1 and CDR2 (germline): GTSNPN, SVGIG (reference sequence). CDR3 sequence: CAWSSLLGREGTGGPDTQYF. Here the CDR3 DNA reads TGTGCCTGGAGTTCCCTCCTTGGGAGGGAGGGCACTGGGGGCCCAGATACGCAGTATTTT.

The sample holds one count of this clone. This chain joins TRBV7-8 and TRBJ1-1; D is uncertain. V lost 7 bases and J 1 base, leaving 13 bases between the germline ends. CDR1 is SGHVS, CDR2 FQNEAQ, per germline. This CDR3 region has 14 residues. CDR3 in DNA: TGTGCCAGCACCCAGGTGGCGGGGAACACTGAAGCTTTCTTT. Translating it yields CASTQVAGNTEAFF.

V and J are TRBV28 and TRBJ2-2; a possible D gene is TRBD2 (6 bases). CDR1 is MDHEN and CDR2 is SYDVKM in the germline V gene. This CDR3 region has 13 residues. V lost 6 bases, J lost 6 bases, and 11 bases lay in between. The CDR3 bases are TGTGCCAGCAGCCCCGGGGGTCCCGGGGAGCTGTTTTTT. This gives the protein CASSPGGPGELFF.

The chain has TRBV18 and TRBJ2-4; TRBD2 is a possible D gene (5 bases). In germline, CDR1 is KGHSH, CDR2 LQKENI. The germline V and J ends were trimmed by 3 bases and 0 bases, with 15 bases remaining between them. The CDR3 is 17 amino acids. CDR3: CASSPFSRTLAKNIQYF. The CDR3 DNA reads as TGTGCCAGCTCACCGTTCTCCAGGACTCTAGCCAAAAACATTCAGTACTTC.